The next 17 T cell receptor beta chains were all read from a single sample in a study of T-cell reconstitution after alpha-beta-depleted transplantation in children (dated by TCRdb to the mid-2010s). Sample treatment or condition, as interpreted from the label and publication: allogeneic hematopoietic cell transplantation with graft depleted of TCRalphabeta T cells and CD19 B cells. Libraries were made using PCR. The sequencer was an Illumina HiSeq 2500. Molecular barcoding was employed in the preparation of TCR libraries, with unique molecular identifiers being used to normalize TCRbeta repertoire quantification. TCRdb handled the public reads itself, with Q25 trimming in fastp and clone calling in MiXCR, and kept productive beta chains. One record per CDR3 amino acid sequence lists the most common genes and DNA. The sample data list approximately 230,000 distinct CDR3 sequences, and 25% of these were observed just once. Approximately 2.5% of the sample rests with the top ten.

Here the sequenced sample was PBMCs, taken before TCRalphabeta/CD19-depleted stem cell transplant. Receptors originate from a girl aged 2-10 years with Fanconi anemia, due to receive a stem cell transplant.

This clonotype has ten or more counts. The chain employs TRBV21-1 and TRBJ1-4. TRBV21-1 is a pseudogene segment. This CDR3 has 10 residues. CDR3 amino acids: CASRTARLFF. Here the CDR3 DNA reads TGTGCCAGCAGGACAGCCAGACTGTTTTTT.

J is TRBJ2-2 and V is TRBV11-2; 10 bases align to TRBD2. The ends lost 6 bases at V and 7 bases at J; junction bases unmatched: 11. In germline, CDR1 is SGHAT, CDR2 FQNNGV. This CDR3 comprises 16 residues. Here the CDR3 reads CASSQTSGADYGELFF. DNA for the CDR3: TGTGCCAGCAGTCAAACTAGCGGGGCAGACTACGGGGAGCTGTTTTTT.

This sequence joins TRBV28 and TRBJ1-1, with unresolved D. Germline assignment: CDR1 MDHEN and CDR2 SYDVKM. Trimming removed 1 base at V and 4 bases at J, with 10 bases between. This CDR3 is 14 amino acids long. DNA for the CDR3: TGTGCCAGCAGTTTATCCGGGCGGGTCACTGAAGCTTTCTTT. It specifies CASSLSGRVTEAFF.

This sequence joins TRBV25-1 and TRBJ2-7; tentative D call: TRBD2 (7 bases). The V end was cut by 1 base, the J end by 3 bases, with 13 bases between. Germline CDR1 reads MGHDK; CDR2 reads SYGVNS. The CDR3 is 15 residues long. The CDR3 protein is CASSEWGGHSYEQYF. The CDR3 DNA follows: TGTGCCAGCAGTGAATGGGGGGGACACAGCTACGAGCAGTACTTC.

The rearrangement links TRBV6-4 to TRBJ2-5; the match to TRBD2 covers 12 bases. Germline V CDR1 and CDR2: MRHNA, SNTAGT. The CDR3 has 15 amino acids. After removal of 3 bases from V and 1 base from J, the junction contained 0 bases not matched to a gene. CDR3 sequence reads: CASSETSGSQETQYF. The DNA for the CDR3 is TGTGCCAGCAGTGAGACTAGCGGGAGCCAAGAGACCCAGTACTTC.

The chain has TRBV29-1 and TRBJ2-2; D is uncertain. The CDR3 has 13 amino acids. Trimming cost V 4 bases and J 4 bases, with 10 bases left between them. Germline CDR1 is SQVTM and CDR2 is ANQGSEA. Written as DNA, the CDR3 is TGCAGCGTTGGGAAAAAGGGCACCGGGGAGCTGTTTTTT. It is translated as CSVGKKGTGELFF.

The rearrangement joins TRBV20-1 to TRBJ1-1; 10 nucleotides line up with TRBD1. Germline V gene data show CDR1 as DFQATT and CDR2 as SNEGSKA (reference sequence). V shed 4 bases and J 3 bases; nucleotides not matched to a gene: 5. The CDR3 totals 14 residues. As DNA, the CDR3 is TGCAGTGCTACCAAAGGACAGGGGGACACTGAAGCTTTCTTT. This gives the protein CSATKGQGDTEAFF.

The chain uses TRBV7-6 and TRBJ2-2; 7 bases agree with TRBD2. The V and J ends lost 1 base and 3 bases, in that order; junction bases with no gene match: 2. Germline lookup yields CDR1 SGHVS and CDR2 FNYEAQ. This CDR3 spans 15 amino acids. CDR3 residues: CASSLGLAYTGELFF. Written as DNA, the CDR3 is TGTGCCAGCAGCTTAGGACTAGCCTACACCGGGGAGCTGTTTTTT. Complete variable domain (other parts from reference TRBV7-6 and TRBJ2-2): GAGVSQSPRYKVTKRGQDVALRCDPISGHVSLYWYRQALGQGPEFLTYFNYEAQQDKSGLPNDRFSAERPEGSISTLTIQRTEQRDSAMYRCASSLGLAYTGELFFGEGSRLTVL.

About this clonotype itself: At one end, the junction sequence differs from germline, possibly due to a read error. The rearrangement joins TRBV20-1 to TRBJ2-7; 9 positions match TRBD2. The length of the CDR3 is 11 residues. CDR1 is DFQATT and CDR2 is SNEGSKA in the germline V gene (reference sequence). The DNA of the CDR3 is TGCAGTGCTAGTGGCGGGGGGGCCCTAAACTTC. This codes for CSASGGGALNF.

At least ten counts were recorded for this clonotype. The chain has TRBV10-3 and TRBJ1-1; the D is unclear. In germline, CDR1 is ENHRY, CDR2 SYGVKD. The V and J ends lost 0 bases and 1 base respectively, with 3 bases between them. The CDR3 covers 13 residues. The CDR3 DNA sequence: TGTGCCATCAGTGAGTCGCCGAACACTGAAGCTTTCTTT. The encoded protein is CAISESPNTEAFF.

The rearrangement links TRBV5-1 to TRBJ2-1, with D possibly matching TRBD1 (6 bases). Germline CDR1 is SGHRS and CDR2 is YFSETQ. The CDR3 is 14 residues long. The germline V and J ends were trimmed by 4 bases and 8 bases, with 16 bases remaining between them. CDR3 coding DNA: TGCGCCAGCAGCCAACTTACAGGGTTTGATGAGCAGTTCTTC. Protein: CASSQLTGFDEQFF.

The chain couples TRBV20-1 to TRBJ1-3; a weak D match, TRBD1 (5 bases). V was cut by 3 bases and J by 2 bases, with 14 bases left in between. The CDR3 is made up of 15 amino acids. Germline V gene data show CDR1 as DFQATT and CDR2 as SNEGSKA (reference sequence). CDR3 loop: CSARRGRVAGNTIYF. CDR3 nucleotide sequence: TGCAGTGCTAGGAGAGGCAGGGTCGCTGGAAACACCATATATTTT.

This clonotype appeared a few times. The chain links TRBV24-1 to TRBJ2-2, with TRBD1 identical over 9 bases. CDR1 and CDR2 from the germline V gene are KGHDR and SFDVKD. The CDR3 extends over 16 amino acids. The ends lost 5 bases at V and 0 bases at J; junction bases unmatched: 3. This CDR3 is CATSGGQGSNTGELFF. The CDR3 DNA follows: TGTGCCACCAGTGGGGGACAGGGATCGAACACCGGGGAGCTGTTTTTT.

This clonotype was seen at least ten times. V is TRBV29-1 and J is TRBJ2-7; 7 nucleotides agree with TRBD2. The CDR3 is 13 amino acids. Germline V CDR1 and CDR2: SQVTM, ANQGSEA. After removal of 8 bases from V and 3 bases from J, the junction contained 10 bases not matched to a gene. Written as DNA, the CDR3 is TGCAGCCCAGCTCGGGAGGCCCACTACGAGCAGTACTTC. This encodes CSPAREAHYEQYF.

This clonotype was seen more than once but under ten times. One end of the junction varies from germline; a read error may be responsible. The CDR3, as DNA: TGCTGTGCTAGAGACTGGGGACAGGGAAGCAATCAGCCCCAGCATTTT. Residues: CCARDWGQGSNQPQHF. The genes are TRBV20-1 and TRBJ1-5; 9 nucleotides line up with TRBD1. Per germline, CDR1 DFQATT and CDR2 SNEGSKA (reference sequence). The CDR3 spans 16 residues.

The sample holds a few counts of this clonotype. The chain recombines TRBV7-3 with TRBJ2-2; TRBD2 matches at 7 bases. CDR3 size: 12 residues. Germline-derived CDR1 and CDR2 are SGHTA and FQGTGA. Trimming removed 6 bases from V and 7 bases from J; junction bases left unmatched: 2. The CDR3 nucleotides are TGTGCCAGCAGGGGCGGGGGCGGGGAGCTGTTTTTT. Its translation is CASRGGGGELFF.

J is TRBJ2-1 and V is TRBV12-3 or TRBV12-4; 8 positions agree with TRBD2. The CDR3 totals 16 residues. V shed 5 bases, J shed 2 bases, and the junction held 8 bases outside the gene matches. CDR3 region: CASSLISGGAYNEQFF. Here the CDR3 DNA reads TGTGCCAGCAGTCTAATTTCGGGGGGGGCCTACAATGAGCAGTTCTTC.